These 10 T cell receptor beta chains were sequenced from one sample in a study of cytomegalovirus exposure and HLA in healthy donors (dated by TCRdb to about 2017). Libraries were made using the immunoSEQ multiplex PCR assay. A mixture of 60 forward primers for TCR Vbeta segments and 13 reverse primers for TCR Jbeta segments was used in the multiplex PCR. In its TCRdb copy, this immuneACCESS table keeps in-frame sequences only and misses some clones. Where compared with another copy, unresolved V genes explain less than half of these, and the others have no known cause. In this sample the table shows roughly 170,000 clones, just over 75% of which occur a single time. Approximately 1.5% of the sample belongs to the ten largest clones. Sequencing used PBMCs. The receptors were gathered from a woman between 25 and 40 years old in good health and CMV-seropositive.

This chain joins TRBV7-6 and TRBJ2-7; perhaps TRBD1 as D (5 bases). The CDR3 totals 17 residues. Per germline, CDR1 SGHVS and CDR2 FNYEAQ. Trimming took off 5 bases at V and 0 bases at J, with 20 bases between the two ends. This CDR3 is CASSPQRTMAISYEQYF. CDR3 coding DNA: TGTGCCAGCAGCCCGCAAAGGACAATGGCCATCTCCTACGAGCAGTACTTC.

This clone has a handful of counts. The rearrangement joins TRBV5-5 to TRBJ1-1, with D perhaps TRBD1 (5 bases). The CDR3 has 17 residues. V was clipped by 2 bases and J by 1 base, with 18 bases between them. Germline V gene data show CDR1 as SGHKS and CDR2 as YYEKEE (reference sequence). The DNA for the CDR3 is TGTGCCAGCAGCTTACGGCCGTCGGAAACAGGGAACACTGAAGCTTTCTTT. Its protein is CASSLRPSETGNTEAFF.

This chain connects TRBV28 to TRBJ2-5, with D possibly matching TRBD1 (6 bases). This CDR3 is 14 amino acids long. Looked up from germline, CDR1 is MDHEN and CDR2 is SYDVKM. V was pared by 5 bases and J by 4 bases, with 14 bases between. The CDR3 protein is CASSPQGSGETQYF. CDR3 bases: TGTGCCAGCAGTCCCCAGGGGTCGGGAGAGACCCAGTACTTC.

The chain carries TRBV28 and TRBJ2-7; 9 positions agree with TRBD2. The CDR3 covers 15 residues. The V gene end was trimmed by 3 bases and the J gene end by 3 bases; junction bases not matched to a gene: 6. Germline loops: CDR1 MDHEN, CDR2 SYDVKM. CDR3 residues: CASSFVISGGYEQYF. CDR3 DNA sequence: TGTGCCAGCAGTTTTGTGATTAGCGGGGGCTACGAGCAGTACTTC.

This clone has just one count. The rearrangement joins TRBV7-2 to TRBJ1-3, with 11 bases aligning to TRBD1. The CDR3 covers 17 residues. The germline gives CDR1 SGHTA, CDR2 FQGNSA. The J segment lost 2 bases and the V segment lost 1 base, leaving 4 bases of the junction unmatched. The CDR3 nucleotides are TGTGCCAGCAGCTTAGTCCCGGGACAGGGGGCTGGAAACACCATATATTTT. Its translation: CASSLVPGQGAGNTIYF.

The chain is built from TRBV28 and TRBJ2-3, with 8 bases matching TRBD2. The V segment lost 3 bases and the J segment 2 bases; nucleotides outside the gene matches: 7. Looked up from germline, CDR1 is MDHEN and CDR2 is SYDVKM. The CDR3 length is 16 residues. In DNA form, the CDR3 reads TGTGCCAGCAGTTTTTCGTTAGCGGGATCCACAGATACGCAGTATTTT. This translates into CASSFSLAGSTDTQYF. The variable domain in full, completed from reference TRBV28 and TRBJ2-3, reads DVKVTQSSRYLVKRTGEKVFLECVQDMDHENMFWYRQDPGLGLRLIYFSYDVKMKEKGDIPEGYSVSREKKERFSLILESASTNQTSMYLCASSFSLAGSTDTQYFGPGTRLTVL.

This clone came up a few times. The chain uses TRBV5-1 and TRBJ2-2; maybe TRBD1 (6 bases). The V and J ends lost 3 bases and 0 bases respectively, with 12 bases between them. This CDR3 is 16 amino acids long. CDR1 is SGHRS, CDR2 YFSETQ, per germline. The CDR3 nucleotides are TGCGCCAGCAGCTGGGACGGGACATCGAACACCGGGGAGCTGTTTTTT. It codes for CASSWDGTSNTGELFF.

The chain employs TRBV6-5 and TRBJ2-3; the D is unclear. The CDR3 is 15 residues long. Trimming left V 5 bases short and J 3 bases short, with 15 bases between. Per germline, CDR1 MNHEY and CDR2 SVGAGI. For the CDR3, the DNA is TGTGCCAGCAGTCGAGACACAGCCATAACAGATACGCAGTATTTT. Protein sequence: CASSRDTAITDTQYF.

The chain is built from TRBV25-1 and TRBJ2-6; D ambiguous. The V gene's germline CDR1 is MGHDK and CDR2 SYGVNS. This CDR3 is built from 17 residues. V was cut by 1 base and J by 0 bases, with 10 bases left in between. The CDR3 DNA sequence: TGTGCCAGCAGTGAATCAGGCGTCCGCTCTGGGGCCAACGTCCTGACTTTC. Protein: CASSESGVRSGANVLTF.

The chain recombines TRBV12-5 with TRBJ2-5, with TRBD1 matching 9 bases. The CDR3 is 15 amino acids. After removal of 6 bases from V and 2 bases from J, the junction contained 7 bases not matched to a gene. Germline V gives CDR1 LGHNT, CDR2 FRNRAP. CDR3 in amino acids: CASGQYRGPQETQYF. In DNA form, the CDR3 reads TGTGCTAGTGGCCAATACAGGGGGCCTCAAGAGACCCAGTACTTC. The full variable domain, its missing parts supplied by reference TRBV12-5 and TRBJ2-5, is DARVTQTPRHKVTEMGQEVTMRCQPILGHNTVFWYRQTMMQGLELLAYFRNRAPLDDSGMPKDRFSAEMPDATLATLKIQPSEPRDSAVYFCASGQYRGPQETQYFGPGTRLLVL.